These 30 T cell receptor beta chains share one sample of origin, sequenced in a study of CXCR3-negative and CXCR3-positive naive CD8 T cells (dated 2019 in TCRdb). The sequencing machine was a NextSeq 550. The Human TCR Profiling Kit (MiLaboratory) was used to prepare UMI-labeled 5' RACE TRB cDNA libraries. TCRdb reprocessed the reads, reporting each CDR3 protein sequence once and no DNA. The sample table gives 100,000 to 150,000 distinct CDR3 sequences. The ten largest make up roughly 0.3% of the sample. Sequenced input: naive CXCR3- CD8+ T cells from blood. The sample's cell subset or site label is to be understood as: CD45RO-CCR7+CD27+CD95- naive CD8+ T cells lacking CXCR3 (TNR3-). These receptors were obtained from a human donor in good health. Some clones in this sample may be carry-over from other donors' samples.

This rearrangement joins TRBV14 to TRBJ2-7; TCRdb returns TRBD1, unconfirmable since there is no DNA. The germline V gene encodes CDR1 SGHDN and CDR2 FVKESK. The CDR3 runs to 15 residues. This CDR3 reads CASSPTFIGDYEQYF.

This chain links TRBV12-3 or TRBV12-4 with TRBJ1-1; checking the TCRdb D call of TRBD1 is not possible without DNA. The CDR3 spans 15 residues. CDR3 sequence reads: CASSLSWTGGIEAFF.

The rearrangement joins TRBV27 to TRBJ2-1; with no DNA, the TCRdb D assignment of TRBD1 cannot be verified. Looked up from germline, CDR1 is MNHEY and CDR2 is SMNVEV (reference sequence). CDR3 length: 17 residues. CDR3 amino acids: CASSRLQRQGNGNEQFF.

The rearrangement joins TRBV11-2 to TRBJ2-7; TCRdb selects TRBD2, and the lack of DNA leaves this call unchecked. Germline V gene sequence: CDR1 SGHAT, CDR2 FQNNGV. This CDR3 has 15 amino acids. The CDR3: CASSPGLAAAYEQYF.

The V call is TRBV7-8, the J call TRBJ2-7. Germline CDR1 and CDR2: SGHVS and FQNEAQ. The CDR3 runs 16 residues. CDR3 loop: CASSPESAGTFYEQYF. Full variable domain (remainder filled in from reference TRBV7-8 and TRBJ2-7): GAGVSQSPRYKVAKRGQDVALRCDPISGHVSLFWYQQALGQGPEFLTYFQNEAQLDKSGLPSDRFFAERPEGSVSTLKIQRTQQEDSAVYLCASSPESAGTFYEQYFGPGTRLTVT.

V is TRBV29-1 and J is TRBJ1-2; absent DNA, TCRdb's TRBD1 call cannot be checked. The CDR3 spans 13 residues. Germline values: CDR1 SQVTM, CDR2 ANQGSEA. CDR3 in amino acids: CSVDNREPYGYTF.

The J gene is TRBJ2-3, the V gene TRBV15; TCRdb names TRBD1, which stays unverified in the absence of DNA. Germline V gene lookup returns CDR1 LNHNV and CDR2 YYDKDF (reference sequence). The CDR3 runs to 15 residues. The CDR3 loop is CATSKEGDLGDTQYF. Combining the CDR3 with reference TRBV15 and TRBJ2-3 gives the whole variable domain DAMVIQNPRYQVTQFGKPVTLSCSQTLNHNVMYWYQQKSSQAPKLLFHYYDKDFNNEADTPDNFQSRRPNTSFCFLDIRSPGLGDTAMYLCATSKEGDLGDTQYFGPGTRLTVL.

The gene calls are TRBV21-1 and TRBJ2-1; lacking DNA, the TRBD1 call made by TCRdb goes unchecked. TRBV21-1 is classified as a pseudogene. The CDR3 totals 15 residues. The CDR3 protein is CASTPLGDRYNEQFF.

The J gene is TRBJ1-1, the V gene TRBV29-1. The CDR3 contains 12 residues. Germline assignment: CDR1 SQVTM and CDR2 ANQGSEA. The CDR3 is CSLGSMNTEAFF.

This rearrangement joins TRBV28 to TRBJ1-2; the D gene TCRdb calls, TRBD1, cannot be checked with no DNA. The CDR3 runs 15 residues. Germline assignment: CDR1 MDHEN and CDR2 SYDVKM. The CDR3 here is CASCLGKGRLYGYTF.

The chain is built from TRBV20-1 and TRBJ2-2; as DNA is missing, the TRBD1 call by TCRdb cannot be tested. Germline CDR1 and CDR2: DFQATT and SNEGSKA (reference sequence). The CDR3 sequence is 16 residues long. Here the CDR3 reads CSAREWPKQGAGELFF.

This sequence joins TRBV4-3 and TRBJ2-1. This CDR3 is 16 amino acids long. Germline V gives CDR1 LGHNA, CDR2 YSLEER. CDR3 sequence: CASSLRTGGSYNEQFF.

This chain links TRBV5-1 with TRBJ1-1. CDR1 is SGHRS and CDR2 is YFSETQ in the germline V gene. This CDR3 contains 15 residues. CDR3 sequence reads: CASSPRTEMNTEAFF.

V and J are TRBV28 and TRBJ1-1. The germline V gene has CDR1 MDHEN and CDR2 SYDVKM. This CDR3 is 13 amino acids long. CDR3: CAIVGPFDTEAFF. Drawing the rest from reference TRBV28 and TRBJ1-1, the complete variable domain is DVKVTQSSRYLVKRTGEKVFLECVQDMDHENMFWYRQDPGLGLRLIYFSYDVKMKEKGDIPEGYSVSREKKERFSLILESASTNQTSMYLCAIVGPFDTEAFFGQGTRLTVV.

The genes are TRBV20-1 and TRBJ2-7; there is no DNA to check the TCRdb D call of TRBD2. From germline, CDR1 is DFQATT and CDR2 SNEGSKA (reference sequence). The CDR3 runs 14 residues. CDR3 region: CSARDRGTIYEQYF.

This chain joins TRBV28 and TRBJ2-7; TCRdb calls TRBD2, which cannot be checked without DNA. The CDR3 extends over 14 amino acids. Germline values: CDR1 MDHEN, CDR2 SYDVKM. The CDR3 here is CASTLAGSSYEQYF.

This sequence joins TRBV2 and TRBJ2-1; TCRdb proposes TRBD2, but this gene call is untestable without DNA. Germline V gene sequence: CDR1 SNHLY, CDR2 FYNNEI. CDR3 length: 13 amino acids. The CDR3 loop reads CASIAGAYNEQFF.

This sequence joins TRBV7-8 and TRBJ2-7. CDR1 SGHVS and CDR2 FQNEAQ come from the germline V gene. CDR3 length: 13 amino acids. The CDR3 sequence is CASSLGPTTEQYF.

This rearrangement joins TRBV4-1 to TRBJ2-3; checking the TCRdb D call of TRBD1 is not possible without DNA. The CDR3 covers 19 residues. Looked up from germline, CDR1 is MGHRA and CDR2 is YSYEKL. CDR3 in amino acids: CASSQGLGRGPRSTDTQYF.

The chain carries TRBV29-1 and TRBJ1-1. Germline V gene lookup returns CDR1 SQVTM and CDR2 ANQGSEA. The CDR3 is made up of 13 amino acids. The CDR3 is CSVEGFRNTEAFF.

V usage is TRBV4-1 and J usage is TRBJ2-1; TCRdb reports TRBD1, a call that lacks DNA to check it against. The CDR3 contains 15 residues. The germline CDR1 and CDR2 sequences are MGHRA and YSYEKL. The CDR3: CASSLWQGSYNEQFF.

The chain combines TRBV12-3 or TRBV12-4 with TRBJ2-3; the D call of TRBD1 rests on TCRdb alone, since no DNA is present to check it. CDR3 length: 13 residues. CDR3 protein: CASSFLGKDTQYF.

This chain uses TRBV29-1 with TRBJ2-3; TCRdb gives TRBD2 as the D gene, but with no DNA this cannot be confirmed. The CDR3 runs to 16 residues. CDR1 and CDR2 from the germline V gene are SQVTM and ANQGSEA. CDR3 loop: CSVVGTIGYSTDTQYF.

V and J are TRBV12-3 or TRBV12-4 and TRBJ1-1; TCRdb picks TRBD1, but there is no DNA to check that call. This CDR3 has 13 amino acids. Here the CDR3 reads CASSFLSGPEAFF.

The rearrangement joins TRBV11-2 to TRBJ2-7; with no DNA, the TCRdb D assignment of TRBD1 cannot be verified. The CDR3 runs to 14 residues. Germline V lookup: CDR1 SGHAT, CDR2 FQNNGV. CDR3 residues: CASSFGQGVFEQYF. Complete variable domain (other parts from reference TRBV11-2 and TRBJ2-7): EAGVAQSPRYKIIEKRQSVAFWCNPISGHATLYWYQQILGQGPKLLIQFQNNGVVDDSQLPKDRFSAERLKGVDSTLKIQPAKLEDSAVYLCASSFGQGVFEQYFGPGTRLTVT.

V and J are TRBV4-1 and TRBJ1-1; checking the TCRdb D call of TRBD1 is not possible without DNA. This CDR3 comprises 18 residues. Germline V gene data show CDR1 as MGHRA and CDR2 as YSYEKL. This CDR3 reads CASSQIPGQGTMNTEAFF.

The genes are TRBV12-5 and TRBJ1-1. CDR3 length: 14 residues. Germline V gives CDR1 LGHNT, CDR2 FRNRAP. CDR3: CASGLDEVNTEAFF.

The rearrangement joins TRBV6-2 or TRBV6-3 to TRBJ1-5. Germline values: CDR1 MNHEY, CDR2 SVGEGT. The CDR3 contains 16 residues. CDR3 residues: CASSYGVYNSNQPQHF.

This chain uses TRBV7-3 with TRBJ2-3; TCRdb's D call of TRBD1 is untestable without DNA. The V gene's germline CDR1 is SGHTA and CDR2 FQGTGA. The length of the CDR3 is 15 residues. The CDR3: CASSFTGTSTDTQYF.

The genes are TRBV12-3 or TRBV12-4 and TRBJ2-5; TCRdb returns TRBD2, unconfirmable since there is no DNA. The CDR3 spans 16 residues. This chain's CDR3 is CASSGPGTIREETQYF.